This T cell receptor (beta chain) was observed in a study of tumor-infiltrating lymphocytes in primary liver carcinoma. Overall study: Productive TCRbeta read yields ran from roughly 3.6 to 7.1 million per sample and were similar between tissues. Whole-study findings and limits: In tumor-adjacent and tumor-blood pairs, overlap was lower than in tumor region pairs.

DNA and RNA were both co-extracted from approximately 20-30 mg of bulk tissue that had not been sorted. Patients carried chronic HBV infection without prior treatment. Histology found more than 75% viable tumor cells per sample. V lost 4 bases, J lost 2 bases, and 9 bases lay in between. Germline values: CDR1 SGHAT, CDR2 FQNNGV. The CDR3 runs to 13 residues. Using a constant-region primer together with ProtoScript II reverse transcriptase, TCR beta cDNA was made from roughly 520 ng of total RNA. Slightly modified ARM-PCR served as the procedure for the TCR beta libraries. These libraries came from three rounds of nested multiplex PCR. Forward primers for TRBV1-TRBV30 and a C-beta reverse primer served the first two PCR rounds, at about 9 cycles each. TCRdb redid the calling of the multiplex PCR reads with MiXCR, one entry per CDR3 protein. The data show approximately 110,000 distinct CDR3 sequences, 50% to 70% seen once.

At least ten counts were recorded for this clonotype. Its antigen is unidentified. The sequence derives from a woman aged 60-75 years with primary liver carcinoma and hepatitis B virus infection. This sequence joins TRBV11-2 and TRBJ2-7; D possibly corresponds to TRBD1 (5 bases). Sequencing was carried out using liver tumor tissue from sampling region 1. As for subset: tumor region T1, superior pole. CDR3 DNA: TGTGCCAGCAGCTGGGGCAAACCCTACGAGCAGTACTTC. Protein: CASSWGKPYEQYF.